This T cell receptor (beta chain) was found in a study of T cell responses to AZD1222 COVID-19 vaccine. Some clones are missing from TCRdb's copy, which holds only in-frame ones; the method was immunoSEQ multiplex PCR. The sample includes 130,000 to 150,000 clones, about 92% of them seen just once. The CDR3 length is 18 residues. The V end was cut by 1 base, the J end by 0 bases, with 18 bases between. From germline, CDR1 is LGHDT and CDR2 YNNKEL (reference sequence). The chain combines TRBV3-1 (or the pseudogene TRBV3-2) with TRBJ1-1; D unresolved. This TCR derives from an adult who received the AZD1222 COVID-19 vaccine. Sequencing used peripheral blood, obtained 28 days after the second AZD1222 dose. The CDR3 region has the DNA TGTGCCAGCAGCCAAGTACTGGGTCGCTCGTGGGTGAACACTGAAGCTTTCTTT. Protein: CASSQVLGRSWVNTEAFF.